Below are 12 T cell receptor beta chains sequenced from a single sample in a study of graft-versus-host responses after intestinal transplantation. Their cognate antigens are unknown. Method: immunoSEQ multiplex PCR; TCRdb's copy keeps in-frame clones and lacks some. Among around 88,000 clones listed, roughly four fifths were seen once. The material sequenced was unstimulated CD8+ T cells sorted from spleen or lymph node cells, taken before intestinal transplant. The receptors were gathered from a human donor who received an intestinal transplant.

This sequence joins TRBV18 and TRBJ1-2; TRBD1 might be the D (6 bases). With 5 bases removed from V and 8 bases from J, the gap between germline ends came to 9 bases. The CDR3 covers 11 residues. From germline, CDR1 is KGHSH and CDR2 LQKENI. The DNA of the CDR3 is TGTGCCAGCTCATCAGGGGTGGGCTACACCTTC. Its translation: CASSSGVGYTF.

The chain has TRBV11-1 and TRBJ2-1; D gene unclear. The CDR3 length is 15 residues. Germline CDR1 and CDR2: SGHAT and FQDESV (reference sequence). The V end was cut by 5 bases, the J end by 3 bases, with 14 bases between. The CDR3 DNA is TGTGCCAGCAGCGCTAAACGGTCGCTCTACAATGAGCAGTTCTTC. Translation: CASSAKRSLYNEQFF. Variable domain in full (rest from reference TRBV11-1 and TRBJ2-1): EAEVAQSPRYKITEKSQAVAFWCDPISGHATLYWYRQILGQGPELLVQFQDESVVDDSQLPKDRFSAERLKGVDSTLKIQPAELGDSAMYLCASSAKRSLYNEQFFGPGTRLTVL.

The chain recombines TRBV11-3 with TRBJ2-2; 7 nucleotides agree with TRBD2. Germline V lookup: CDR1 SGHNT, CDR2 YENEEA. J gave up 4 bases and V 1 base, and 0 bases lay outside the gene matches. There are 14 residues in the CDR3. CDR3 amino acids: CASSLGTSTGELFF. For the CDR3, the DNA is TGTGCCAGCAGCTTAGGGACTAGCACCGGGGAGCTGTTTTTT.

V gene TRBV4-1 combines with J gene TRBJ2-1; the match to TRBD2 covers 7 bases. This CDR3 has 14 amino acids. Germline V gene lookup returns CDR1 MGHRA and CDR2 YSYEKL. With V trimmed by 1 base and J by 7 bases, 4 bases remained unmatched. CDR3 sequence (DNA): TGCGCCAGCAGCCAAGTCCCGGGAGGTAATGAGCAGTTCTTC. It specifies CASSQVPGGNEQFF.

This chain connects TRBV14 to TRBJ2-7; D is unresolved. Germline CDR1 SGHDN, CDR2 FVKESK. The CDR3 loop spans 13 amino acids. V dropped 0 bases and J dropped 2 bases, with 5 bases sitting between them. The CDR3 sequence: CASSQDGTYEQYF. DNA of the CDR3: TGTGCCAGCAGCCAAGATGGGACCTACGAGCAGTACTTC.

The chain carries TRBV28 and TRBJ2-7; 7 nucleotides align to TRBD2. CDR1 is MDHEN, CDR2 SYDVKM, per germline. Trimming took 5 bases from V and 1 from J; bases not matched to a gene: 11. The length of the CDR3 is 16 residues. CDR3 sequence: CASSLRSGGPSYEQYF. Here the CDR3 DNA reads TGTGCCAGCAGTCTACGATCGGGGGGACCTTCCTACGAGCAGTACTTC.

This chain links TRBV15 with TRBJ2-5, with TRBD2 matching 13 bases. Germline V lookup: CDR1 LNHNV, CDR2 YYDKDF (reference sequence). This CDR3 contains 16 residues. The ends lost 3 bases at V and 2 bases at J; junction bases unmatched: 3. The CDR3: CATSRGLAGLQETQYF. In DNA form, the CDR3 reads TGTGCCACCAGCAGGGGACTAGCGGGGTTACAAGAGACCCAGTACTTC.

The chain has TRBV19 and TRBJ2-7; TRBD1 or TRBD2 may be the D gene (5 bases each). CDR3 length: 17 amino acids. From germline, CDR1 is LNHDA and CDR2 SQIVND (reference sequence). V was clipped by 0 bases and J by 2 bases, with 17 bases between them. CDR3 sequence reads: CASSIDVVWQGAYEQYF. DNA of the CDR3: TGTGCCAGTAGTATAGATGTGGTATGGCAGGGAGCCTACGAGCAGTACTTC.

V gene TRBV7-4 combines with J gene TRBJ1-1; D is uncertain. CDR3 length: 14 residues. Per germline, CDR1 SGHVT and CDR2 SQSDAQ. The V and J ends lost 1 base and 10 bases respectively, with 16 bases between them. CDR3 residues: CASSLGEGKRGAFF. In DNA form, the CDR3 reads TGTGCCAGCAGCTTAGGAGAAGGCAAACGGGGAGCTTTCTTT.

This chain uses TRBV5-1 with TRBJ1-5; D call uncertain. The V gene lost 0 bases and the J gene lost 7 bases, with 8 bases spanning the gap. The germline V gene has CDR1 SGHRS and CDR2 YFSETQ. This CDR3 spans 13 amino acids. The CDR3 here is CASSLGEGQPQHF. The CDR3 DNA reads TGCGCCAGCAGCTTGGGAGAGGGACAGCCCCAGCATTTT.

The chain carries TRBV7-9 and TRBJ2-7, with 11 bases matching TRBD1. The CDR3 contains 15 residues. V lost 0 bases and J lost 2; bases outside the gene matches: 0. Germline CDR1 reads SEHNR; CDR2 reads FQNEAQ (reference sequence). CDR3 protein: CASSLAGQGAYEQYF. The CDR3 bases are TGTGCCAGCAGCTTAGCGGGACAGGGGGCCTACGAGCAGTACTTC.

CDR3 bases: TGTGCCAGCAGTTACTCAGGGGCTATGAACACCGGGGAGCTGTTTTTT. This translates into CASSYSGAMNTGELFF. V gene TRBV6-5 combines with J gene TRBJ2-2; D might be TRBD1 (5 bases). The V end lost 0 bases, the J end lost 1 base, and 9 bases lay between the germline ends. CDR1 and CDR2 (germline): MNHEY, SVGAGI. The CDR3 covers 16 residues.